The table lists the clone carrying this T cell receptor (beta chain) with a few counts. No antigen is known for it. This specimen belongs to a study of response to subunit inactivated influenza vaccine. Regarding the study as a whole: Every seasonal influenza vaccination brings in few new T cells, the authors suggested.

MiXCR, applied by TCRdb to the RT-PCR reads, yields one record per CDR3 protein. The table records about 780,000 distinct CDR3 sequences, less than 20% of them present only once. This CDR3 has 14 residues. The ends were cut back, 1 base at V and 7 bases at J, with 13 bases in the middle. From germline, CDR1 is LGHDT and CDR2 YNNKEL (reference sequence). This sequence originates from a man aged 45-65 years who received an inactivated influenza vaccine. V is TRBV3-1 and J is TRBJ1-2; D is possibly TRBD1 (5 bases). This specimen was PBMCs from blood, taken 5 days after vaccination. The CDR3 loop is CASSQALGVGGYTF. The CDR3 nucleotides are TGTGCCAGCAGCCAAGCTTTGGGGGTTGGTGGCTACACCTTC.